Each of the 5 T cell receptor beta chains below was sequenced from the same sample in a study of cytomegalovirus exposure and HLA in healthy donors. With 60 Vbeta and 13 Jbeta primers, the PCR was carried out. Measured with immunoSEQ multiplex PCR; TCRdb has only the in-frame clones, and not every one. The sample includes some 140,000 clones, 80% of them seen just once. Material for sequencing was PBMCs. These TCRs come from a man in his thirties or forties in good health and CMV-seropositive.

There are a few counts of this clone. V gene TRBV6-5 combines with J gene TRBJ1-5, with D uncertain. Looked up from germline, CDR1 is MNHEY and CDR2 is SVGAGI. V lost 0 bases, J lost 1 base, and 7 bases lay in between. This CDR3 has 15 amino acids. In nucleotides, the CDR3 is TGTGCCAGCAGTTACTCACGGAGAAGCAATCAGCCCCAGCATTTT. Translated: CASSYSRRSNQPQHF.

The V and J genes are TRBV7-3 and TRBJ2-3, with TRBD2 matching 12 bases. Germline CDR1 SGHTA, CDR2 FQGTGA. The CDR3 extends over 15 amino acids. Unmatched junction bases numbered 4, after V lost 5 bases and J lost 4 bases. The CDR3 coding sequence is TGTGCCAGCAGCCGGACTAGCGGGGAATCAGATACGCAGTATTTT. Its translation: CASSRTSGESDTQYF.

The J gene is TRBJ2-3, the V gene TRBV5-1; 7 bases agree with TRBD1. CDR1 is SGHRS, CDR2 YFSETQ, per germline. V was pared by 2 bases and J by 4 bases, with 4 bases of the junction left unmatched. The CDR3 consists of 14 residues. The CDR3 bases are TGCGCCAGCAGCTTCCGACAGGGACCAGATACGCAGTATTTT. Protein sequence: CASSFRQGPDTQYF. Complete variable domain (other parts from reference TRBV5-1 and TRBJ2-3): KAGVTQTPRYLIKTRGQQVTLSCSPISGHRSVSWYQQTPGQGLQFLFEYFSETQRNKGNFPGRFSGRQFSNSRSEMNVSTLELGDSALYLCASSFRQGPDTQYFGPGTRLTVL.

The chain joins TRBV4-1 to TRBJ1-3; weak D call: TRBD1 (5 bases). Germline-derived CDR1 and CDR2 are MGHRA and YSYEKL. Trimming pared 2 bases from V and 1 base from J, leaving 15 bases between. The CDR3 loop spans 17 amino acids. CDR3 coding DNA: TGCGCCAGCAGCCAACTGAGGACACGGATATCTGGAAACACCATATATTTT. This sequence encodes CASSQLRTRISGNTIYF.

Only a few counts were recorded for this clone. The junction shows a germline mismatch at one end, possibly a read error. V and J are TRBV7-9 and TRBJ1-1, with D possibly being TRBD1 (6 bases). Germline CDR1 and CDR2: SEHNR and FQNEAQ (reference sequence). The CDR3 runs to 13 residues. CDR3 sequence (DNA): TGTTCCAGCAGCTTAGCAGGGGACACTGAAGCTTTCTTT. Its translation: CSSSLAGDTEAFF.